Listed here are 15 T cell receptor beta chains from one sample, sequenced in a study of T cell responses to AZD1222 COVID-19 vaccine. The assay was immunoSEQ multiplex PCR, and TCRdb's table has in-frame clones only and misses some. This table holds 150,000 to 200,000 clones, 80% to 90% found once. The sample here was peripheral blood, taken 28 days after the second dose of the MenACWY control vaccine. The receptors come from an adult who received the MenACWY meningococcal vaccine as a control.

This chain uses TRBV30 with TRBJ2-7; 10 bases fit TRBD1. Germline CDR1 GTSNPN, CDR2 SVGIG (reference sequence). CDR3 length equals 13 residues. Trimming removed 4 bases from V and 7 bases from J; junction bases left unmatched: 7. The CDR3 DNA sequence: TGTGCCTGGAACTGGGACAGGGGAAGGGAGCAGTACTTC. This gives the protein CAWNWDRGREQYF.

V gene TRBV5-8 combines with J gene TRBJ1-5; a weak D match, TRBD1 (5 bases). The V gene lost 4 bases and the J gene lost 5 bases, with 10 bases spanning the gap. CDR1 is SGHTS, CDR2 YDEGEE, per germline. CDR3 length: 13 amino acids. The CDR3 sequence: CASSRDRYQPQHF. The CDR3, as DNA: TGTGCCAGCAGCCGGGACCGATATCAGCCCCAGCATTTT.

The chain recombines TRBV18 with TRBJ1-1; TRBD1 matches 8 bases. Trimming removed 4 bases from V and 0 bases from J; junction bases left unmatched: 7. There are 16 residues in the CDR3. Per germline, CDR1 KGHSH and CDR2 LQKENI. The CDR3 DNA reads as TGTGCCAGCTCACGGGACAGGAGCCCCATGAACACTGAAGCTTTCTTT. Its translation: CASSRDRSPMNTEAFF.

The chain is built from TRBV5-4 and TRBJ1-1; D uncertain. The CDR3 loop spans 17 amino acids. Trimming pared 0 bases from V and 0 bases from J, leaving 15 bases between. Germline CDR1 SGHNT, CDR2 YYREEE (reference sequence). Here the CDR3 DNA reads TGTGCCAGCAGCTTGGGACACAGAGGCCCTCTGAACACTGAAGCTTTCTTT. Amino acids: CASSLGHRGPLNTEAFF.

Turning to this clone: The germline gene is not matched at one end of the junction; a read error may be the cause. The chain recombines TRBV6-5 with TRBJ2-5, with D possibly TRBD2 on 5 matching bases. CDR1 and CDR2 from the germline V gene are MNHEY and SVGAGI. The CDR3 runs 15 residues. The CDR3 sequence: CASSPGTLKDPSPDF. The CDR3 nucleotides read TGTGCCAGCAGCCCGGGAACCCTAAAAGACCCCTCACCTGACTTC.

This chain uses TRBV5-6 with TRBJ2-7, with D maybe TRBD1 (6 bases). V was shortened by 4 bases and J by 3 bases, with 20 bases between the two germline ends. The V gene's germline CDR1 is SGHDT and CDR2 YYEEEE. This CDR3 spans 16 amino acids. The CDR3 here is CASSVSGWGQFYEQYF. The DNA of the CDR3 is TGTGCCAGCAGCGTGTCTGGGTGGGGACAATTCTACGAGCAGTACTTC.

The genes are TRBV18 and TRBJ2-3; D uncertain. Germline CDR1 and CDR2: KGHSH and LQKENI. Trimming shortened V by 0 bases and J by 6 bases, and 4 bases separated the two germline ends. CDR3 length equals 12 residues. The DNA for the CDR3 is TGTGCCAGCTCACCACCGGGGGATACGCAGTATTTT. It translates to CASSPPGDTQYF.

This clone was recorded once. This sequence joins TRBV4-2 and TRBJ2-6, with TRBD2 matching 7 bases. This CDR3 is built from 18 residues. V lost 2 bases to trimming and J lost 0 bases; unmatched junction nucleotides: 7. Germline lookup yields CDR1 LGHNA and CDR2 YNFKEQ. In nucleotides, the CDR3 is TGTGCCAGCAGCCAAACAAGCGGGATTCACTCTGGGGCCAACGTCCTGACTTTC. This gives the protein CASSQTSGIHSGANVLTF.

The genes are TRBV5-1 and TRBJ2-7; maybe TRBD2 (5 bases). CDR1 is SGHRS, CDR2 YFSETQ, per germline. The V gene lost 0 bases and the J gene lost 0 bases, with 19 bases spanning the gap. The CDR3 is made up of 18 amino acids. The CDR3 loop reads CASSLEFPGIGSSYEQYF. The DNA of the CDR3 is TGCGCCAGCAGCTTGGAGTTTCCCGGGATAGGGAGCTCCTACGAGCAGTACTTC.

The CDR3 reads CASSIRVYTDTQYF. The DNA of the CDR3 is TGCGCCAGCAGCATCAGGGTGTACACAGATACGCAGTATTTT. The J gene is TRBJ2-3, the V gene TRBV5-1; perhaps TRBD1 as D (5 bases). With 4 bases removed from V and 2 bases from J, the gap between germline ends came to 11 bases. The CDR3 covers 14 residues. CDR1 is SGHRS, CDR2 YFSETQ, per germline. The complete variable domain, with remaining parts taken from reference TRBV5-1 and TRBJ2-3, reads KAGVTQTPRYLIKTRGQQVTLSCSPISGHRSVSWYQQTPGQGLQFLFEYFSETQRNKGNFPGRFSGRQFSNSRSEMNVSTLELGDSALYLCASSIRVYTDTQYFGPGTRLTVL.

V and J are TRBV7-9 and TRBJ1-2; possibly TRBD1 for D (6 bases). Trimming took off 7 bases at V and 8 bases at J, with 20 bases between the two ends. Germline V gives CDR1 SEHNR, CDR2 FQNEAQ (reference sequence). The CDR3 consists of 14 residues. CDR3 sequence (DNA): TGTGCCAGCATCCAAACTCAGGGGCTTAGGGGCTACACCTTC. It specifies CASIQTQGLRGYTF.

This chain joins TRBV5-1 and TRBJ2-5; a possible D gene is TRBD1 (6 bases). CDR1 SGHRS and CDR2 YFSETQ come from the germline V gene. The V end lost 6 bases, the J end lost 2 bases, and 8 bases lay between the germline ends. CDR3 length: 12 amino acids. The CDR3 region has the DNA TGCGCCAGCAACGGACAGCAAGAGACCCAGTACTTC. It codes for CASNGQQETQYF.

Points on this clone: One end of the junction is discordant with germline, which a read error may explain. As DNA, the CDR3 is TGTGCCAGCAGGGAAGGGAATTTCGGCTATGGCTACACCTTC. Its translation: CASREGNFGYGYTF. The rearrangement uses TRBV6-1 and TRBJ1-2; no firm D call. The CDR3 consists of 14 residues. The germline V gene encodes CDR1 MNHNS and CDR2 SASEGT.

The CDR3 bases are TGCGCCAGCAGCATTACAGGAGTTTCCACAGATACGCAGTATTTT. Translating gives CASSITGVSTDTQYF. This chain joins TRBV4-1 and TRBJ2-3; a possible D gene is TRBD1 (5 bases). The CDR3 consists of 15 residues. Germline V lookup: CDR1 MGHRA, CDR2 YSYEKL. Trimming stripped 5 bases from V and 2 bases from J, with 14 bases between.

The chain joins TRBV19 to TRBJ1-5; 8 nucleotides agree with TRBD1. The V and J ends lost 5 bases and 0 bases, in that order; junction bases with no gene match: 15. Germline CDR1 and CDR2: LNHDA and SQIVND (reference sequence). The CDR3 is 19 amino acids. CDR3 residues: CASSSPNRGSLYSNQPQHF. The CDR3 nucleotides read TGTGCCAGTAGTTCCCCGAACAGGGGGTCCCTTTATAGCAATCAGCCCCAGCATTTT. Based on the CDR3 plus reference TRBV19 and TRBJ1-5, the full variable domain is DGGITQSPKYLFRKEGQNVTLSCEQNLNHDAMYWYRQDPGQGLRLIYYSQIVNDFQKGDIAEGYSVSREKKESFPLTVTSAQKNPTAFYLCASSSPNRGSLYSNQPQHFGDGTRLSIL.